This T cell receptor (beta chain) came from a study of Ad26.COV2.S vaccination and SARS-CoV-2 variants. Overall study findings and caveats: Spike-specific responses of CD8+ and CD4+ T cells were reported to display substantial breadth after vaccination. People given the vaccine had a wider spike-specific TCR breadth than placebo recipients did.

This sample's treatment: 19 received Ad26.COV2.S at low or high dose, single or two shots; roughly five received placebo; per-sample allocation not given. Vaccine and placebo recipients were sampled on day 63 after the first injection. About this clone: Its antigen remains unknown. Other DNA variants within this sample encode the same CDR3.

The protocol was immunoSEQ multiplex PCR, while the TCRdb copy is restricted to in-frame clones and leaves out a portion. Here the sample spans around 250,000 clones, 70% to 90% being singletons. The source is a person aged 18 to 59 who received the Ad26.COV2.S COVID-19 vaccine or a placebo. The sequences come from peripheral blood, collected in a trial of Ad26.COV2.S vaccine versus placebo.

The DNA of the CDR3 is TGTGCCAGCAGCTTAGCACTAGCGGGGGGGCAAGAGACCCAGTACTTC. As protein: CASSLALAGGQETQYF. The J gene is TRBJ2-5, the V gene TRBV7-2, with 13 bases that match TRBD2. The ends lost 0 bases at V and 2 bases at J; junction bases unmatched: 0. This CDR3 comprises 16 residues. Germline values: CDR1 SGHTA, CDR2 FQGNSA.